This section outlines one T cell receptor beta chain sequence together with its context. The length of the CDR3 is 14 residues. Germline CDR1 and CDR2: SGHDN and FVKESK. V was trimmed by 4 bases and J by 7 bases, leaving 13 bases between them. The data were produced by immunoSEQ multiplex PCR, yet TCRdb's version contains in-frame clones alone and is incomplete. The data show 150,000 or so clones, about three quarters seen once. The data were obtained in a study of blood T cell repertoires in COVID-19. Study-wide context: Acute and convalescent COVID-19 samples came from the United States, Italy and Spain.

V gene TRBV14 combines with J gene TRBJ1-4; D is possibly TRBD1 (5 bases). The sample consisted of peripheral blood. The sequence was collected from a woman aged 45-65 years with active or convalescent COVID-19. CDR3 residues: CASSPRWGVEKLFF. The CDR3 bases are TGTGCCAGCAGCCCCCGCTGGGGGGTTGAAAAACTGTTTTTT. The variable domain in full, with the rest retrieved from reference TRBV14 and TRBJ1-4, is EAGVTQFPSHSVIEKGQTVTLRCDPISGHDNLYWYRRVMGKEIKFLLHFVKESKQDESGMPNNRFLAERTGGTYSTLKVQPAELEDSGVYFCASSPRWGVEKLFFGSGTQLSVL.